In its sample, the clone carrying this T cell receptor (beta chain) was seen once. This sample is part of a study of blood T cell repertoires in COVID-19. Study overall: T cells, B-cell-depleted T cells, or PBMCs provided the cDNA or gDNA that served as material.

Assay used: immunoSEQ multiplex PCR; TCRdb lists only in-frame clones, some missing. Altogether approximately 110,000 clones are present, about four fifths being singletons, with the ten largest covering 15%. CDR3 length: 13 residues. Per the germline V gene, CDR1 is LNHDA and CDR2 is SQIVND (reference sequence). V lost 5 bases, J lost 3 bases, and 11 bases lay in between. The receptor was derived from a woman aged 80 or older with acute or convalescent COVID-19. The specimen sequenced was peripheral blood. The chain has TRBV19 and TRBJ2-7; the D gene is possibly TRBD1 (6 bases). This CDR3 reads CASSLGQSYEQYF. In DNA form, the CDR3 reads TGTGCCAGTAGTCTTGGACAGAGCTACGAGCAGTACTTC.